This T cell receptor (beta chain) appears in the sequencing data of a study of T cells in Graves' hyperthyroidism and ophthalmopathy. This clonotype was recorded many times. A lack of ophthalmopathy progression within 18 months defined stable Graves' hyperthyroidism. TCR beta CDR3 regions were amplified from RNA transcripts. The HTBI set primed first-round TCR CDR3 RT-PCR. TCRdb reprocessed the multiplex PCR reads with MiXCR, giving one entry per CDR3 protein. The sample lists 250,000 to 300,000 distinct CDR3 sequences, roughly an eighth occurring once. Germline V CDR1 and CDR2: SEHNR, FQNEAQ (reference sequence). Trimming at V came to 4 bases and at J to 3 bases, leaving 12 bases not matched to a gene. This CDR3 is built from 17 residues.

The sequence was obtained from a woman in her thirties or forties with Graves' hyperthyroidism. This chain uses TRBV7-9 with TRBJ2-7; TRBD2 agrees at 10 bases. Material: blood. The CDR3 region is CASSSPPLAGYVYEQYF. The CDR3 DNA reads TGTGCCAGCAGCTCTCCCCCACTAGCGGGATACGTCTACGAGCAGTACTTC. Drawing the rest from reference TRBV7-9 and TRBJ2-7, the complete variable domain is DTGVSQNPRHKITKRGQNVTFRCDPISEHNRLYWYRQTLGQGPEFLTYFQNEAQLEKSRLLSDRFSAERPKGSFSTLEIQRTEQGDSAMYLCASSSPPLAGYVYEQYFGPGTRLTVT.